This entry is about one TCR beta chain. Its antigen remains unidentified. Clones were sequenced by immunoSEQ multiplex PCR, and TCRdb holds only the in-frame ones, with some missing. The sample holds over 9,000 clones, over 80% seen once. The data belong to a study of tumor-infiltrating lymphocytes in localized non-small cell lung cancer. The overall study: Several tumor histologies, both smoking statuses, and some post-neoadjuvant chemotherapy samples were included. Each patient gave resected tumor and non-adjacent uninvolved lung tissue.

Study findings and constraints: Technical variation could not be separated from intratumor heterogeneity here. IM1 and IM2 tumors showed no difference in T-cell fraction.

V was trimmed by 2 bases and J by 3 bases, leaving 18 bases between them. This CDR3 has 17 residues. V is TRBV5-3 and J is TRBJ1-3; no clear D. TRBV5-3 is an ORF for which the function is uncertain. Material: lung tumor tissue. This receptor was obtained from a human donor with non-small cell lung cancer. The CDR3 DNA sequence: TGTGCCAGAAGCTTCGGTTCCAGGTGGCTTGGTGGAAACACCATATATTTT. This encodes CARSFGSRWLGGNTIYF.